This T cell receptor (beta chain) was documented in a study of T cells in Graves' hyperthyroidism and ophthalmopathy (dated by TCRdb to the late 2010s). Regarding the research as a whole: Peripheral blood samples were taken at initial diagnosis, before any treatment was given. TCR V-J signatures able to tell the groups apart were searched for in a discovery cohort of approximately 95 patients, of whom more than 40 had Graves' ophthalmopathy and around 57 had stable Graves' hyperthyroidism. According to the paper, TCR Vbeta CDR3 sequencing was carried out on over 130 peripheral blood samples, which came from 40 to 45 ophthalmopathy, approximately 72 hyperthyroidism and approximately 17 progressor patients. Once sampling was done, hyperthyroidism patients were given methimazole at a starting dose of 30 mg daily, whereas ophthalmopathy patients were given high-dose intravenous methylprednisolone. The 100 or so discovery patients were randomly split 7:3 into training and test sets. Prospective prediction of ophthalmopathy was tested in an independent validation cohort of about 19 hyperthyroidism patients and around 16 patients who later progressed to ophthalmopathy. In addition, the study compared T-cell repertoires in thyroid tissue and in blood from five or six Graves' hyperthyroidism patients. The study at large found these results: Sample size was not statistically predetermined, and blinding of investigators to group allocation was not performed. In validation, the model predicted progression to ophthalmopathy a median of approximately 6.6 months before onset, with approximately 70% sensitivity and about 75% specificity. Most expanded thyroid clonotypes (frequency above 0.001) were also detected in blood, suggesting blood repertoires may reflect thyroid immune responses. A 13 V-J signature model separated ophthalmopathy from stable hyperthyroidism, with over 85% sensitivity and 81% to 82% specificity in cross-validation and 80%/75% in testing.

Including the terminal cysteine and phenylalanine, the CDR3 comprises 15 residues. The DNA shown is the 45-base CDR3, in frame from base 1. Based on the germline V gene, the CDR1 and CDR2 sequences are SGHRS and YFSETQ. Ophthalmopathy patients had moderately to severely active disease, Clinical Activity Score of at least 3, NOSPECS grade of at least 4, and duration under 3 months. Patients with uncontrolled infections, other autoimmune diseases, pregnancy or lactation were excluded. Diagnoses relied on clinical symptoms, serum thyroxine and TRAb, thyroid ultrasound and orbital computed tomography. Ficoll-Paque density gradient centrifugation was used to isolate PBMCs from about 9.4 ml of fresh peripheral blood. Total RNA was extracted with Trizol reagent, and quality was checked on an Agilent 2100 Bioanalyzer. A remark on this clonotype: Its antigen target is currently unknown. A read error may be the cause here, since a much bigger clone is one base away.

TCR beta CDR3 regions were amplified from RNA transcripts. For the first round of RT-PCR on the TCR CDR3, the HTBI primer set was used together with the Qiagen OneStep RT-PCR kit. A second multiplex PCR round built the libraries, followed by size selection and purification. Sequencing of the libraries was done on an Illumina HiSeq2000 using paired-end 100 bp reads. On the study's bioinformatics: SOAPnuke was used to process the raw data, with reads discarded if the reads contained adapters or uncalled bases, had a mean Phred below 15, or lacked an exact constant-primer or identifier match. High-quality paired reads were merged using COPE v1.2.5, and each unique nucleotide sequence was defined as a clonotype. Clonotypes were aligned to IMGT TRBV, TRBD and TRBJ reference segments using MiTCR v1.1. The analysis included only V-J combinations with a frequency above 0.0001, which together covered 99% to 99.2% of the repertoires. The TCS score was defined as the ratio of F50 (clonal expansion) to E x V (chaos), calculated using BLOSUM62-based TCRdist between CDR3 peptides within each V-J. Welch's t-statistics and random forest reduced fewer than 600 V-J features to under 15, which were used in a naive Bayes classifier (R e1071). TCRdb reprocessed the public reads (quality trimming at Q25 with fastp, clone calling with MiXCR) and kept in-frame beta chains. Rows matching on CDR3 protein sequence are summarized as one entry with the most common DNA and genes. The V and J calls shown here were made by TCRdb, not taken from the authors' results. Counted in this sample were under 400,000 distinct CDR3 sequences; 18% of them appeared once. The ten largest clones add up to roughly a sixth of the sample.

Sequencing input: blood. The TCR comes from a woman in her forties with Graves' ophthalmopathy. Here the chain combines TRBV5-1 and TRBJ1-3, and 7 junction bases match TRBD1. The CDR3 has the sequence CVSSSTGEAGNTIYF. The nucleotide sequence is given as TGCGTCAGCAGCAGCACAGGGGAAGCTGGAAACACCATATATTTT.